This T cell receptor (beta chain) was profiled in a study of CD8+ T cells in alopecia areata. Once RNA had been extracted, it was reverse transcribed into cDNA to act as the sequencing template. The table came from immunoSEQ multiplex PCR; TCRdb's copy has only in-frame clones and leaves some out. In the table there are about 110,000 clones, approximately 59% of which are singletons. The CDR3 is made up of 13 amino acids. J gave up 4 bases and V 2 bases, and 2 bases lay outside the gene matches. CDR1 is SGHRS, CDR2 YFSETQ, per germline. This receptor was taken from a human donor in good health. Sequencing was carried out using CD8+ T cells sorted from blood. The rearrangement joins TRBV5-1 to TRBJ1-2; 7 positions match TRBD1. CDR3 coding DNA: TGCGCCAGCAGCTTCCGGGACAGCTATGGCTACACCTTC. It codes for CASSFRDSYGYTF.